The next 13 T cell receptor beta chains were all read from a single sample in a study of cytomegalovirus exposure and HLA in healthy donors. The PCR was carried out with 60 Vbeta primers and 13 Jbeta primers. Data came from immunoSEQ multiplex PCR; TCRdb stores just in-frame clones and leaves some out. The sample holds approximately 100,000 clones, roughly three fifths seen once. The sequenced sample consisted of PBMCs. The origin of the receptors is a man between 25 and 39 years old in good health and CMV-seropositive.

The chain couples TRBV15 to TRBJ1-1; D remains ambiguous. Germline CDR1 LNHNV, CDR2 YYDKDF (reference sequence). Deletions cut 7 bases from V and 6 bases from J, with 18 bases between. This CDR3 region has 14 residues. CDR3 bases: TGTGCCACCAATCGCGGGCAGGAGAAACCTGAAGCTTTCTTT. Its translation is CATNRGQEKPEAFF.

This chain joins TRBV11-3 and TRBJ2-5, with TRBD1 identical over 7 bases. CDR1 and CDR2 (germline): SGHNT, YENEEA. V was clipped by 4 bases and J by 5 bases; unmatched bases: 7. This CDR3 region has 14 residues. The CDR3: CASSSMRGRETQYF. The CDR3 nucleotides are TGTGCCAGCAGCTCGATGAGGGGGCGGGAGACCCAGTACTTC.

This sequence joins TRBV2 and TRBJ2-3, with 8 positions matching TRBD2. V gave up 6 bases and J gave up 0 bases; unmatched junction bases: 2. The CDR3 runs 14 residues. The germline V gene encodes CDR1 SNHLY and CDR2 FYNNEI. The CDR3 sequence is CASRAGVSTDTQYF. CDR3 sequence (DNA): TGTGCCAGCAGAGCGGGGGTCAGCACAGATACGCAGTATTTT.

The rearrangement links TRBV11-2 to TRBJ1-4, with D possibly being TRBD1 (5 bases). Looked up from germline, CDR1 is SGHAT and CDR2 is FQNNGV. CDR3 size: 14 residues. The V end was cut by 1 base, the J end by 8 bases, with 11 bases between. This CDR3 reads CASSLGQGGEKLFF. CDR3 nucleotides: TGTGCCAGCAGCTTAGGGCAGGGTGGAGAAAAACTGTTTTTT.

The CDR3 bases are TGCGCCAGCAGCTTGGAGCGGGGGCACCCAGATACGCAGTATTTT. Translation: CASSLERGHPDTQYF. V gene TRBV5-1 combines with J gene TRBJ2-3; TRBD2 aligns across 8 bases. Germline V gene data show CDR1 as SGHRS and CDR2 as YFSETQ. The V and J ends lost 0 bases and 4 bases, in that order; junction bases with no gene match: 4. The CDR3 totals 15 residues.

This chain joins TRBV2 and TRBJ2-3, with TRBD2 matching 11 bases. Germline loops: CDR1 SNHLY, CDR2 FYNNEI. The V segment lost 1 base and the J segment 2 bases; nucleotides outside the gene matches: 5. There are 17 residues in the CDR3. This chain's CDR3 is CASSEDWTSGLTDTQYF. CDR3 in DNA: TGTGCCAGCAGTGAAGATTGGACTAGCGGGCTCACAGATACGCAGTATTTT. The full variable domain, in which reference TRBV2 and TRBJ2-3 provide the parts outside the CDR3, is EPEVTQTPSHQVTQMGQEVILRCVPISNHLYFYWYRQILGQKVEFLVSFYNNEISEKSEIFDDQFSVERPDGSNFTLKIRSTKLEDSAMYFCASSEDWTSGLTDTQYFGPGTRLTVL.

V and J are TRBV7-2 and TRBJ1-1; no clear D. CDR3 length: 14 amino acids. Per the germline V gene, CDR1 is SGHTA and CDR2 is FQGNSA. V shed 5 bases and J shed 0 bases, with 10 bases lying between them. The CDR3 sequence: CASSPLSLNTEAFF. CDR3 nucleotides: TGTGCCAGCAGCCCCCTCTCGTTGAACACTGAAGCTTTCTTT.

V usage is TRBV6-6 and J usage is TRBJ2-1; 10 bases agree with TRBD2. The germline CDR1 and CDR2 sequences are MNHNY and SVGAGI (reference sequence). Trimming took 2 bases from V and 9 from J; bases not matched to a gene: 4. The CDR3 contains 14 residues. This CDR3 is CASSYLAGEGEQFF. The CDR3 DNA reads TGTGCCAGCAGTTACCTAGCGGGGGAGGGTGAGCAGTTCTTC.

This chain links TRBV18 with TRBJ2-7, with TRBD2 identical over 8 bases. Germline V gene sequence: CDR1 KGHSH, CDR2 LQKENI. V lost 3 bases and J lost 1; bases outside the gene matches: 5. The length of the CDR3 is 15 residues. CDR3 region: CASSPPGGQSYEQYF. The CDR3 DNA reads TGTGCCAGCTCACCCCCGGGGGGGCAATCCTACGAGCAGTACTTC.

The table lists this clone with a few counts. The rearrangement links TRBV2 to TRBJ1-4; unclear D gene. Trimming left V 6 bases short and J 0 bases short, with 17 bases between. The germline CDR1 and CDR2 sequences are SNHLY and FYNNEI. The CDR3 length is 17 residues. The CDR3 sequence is CASREDWRTATNEKLFF. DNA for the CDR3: TGTGCCAGCAGAGAGGACTGGCGGACTGCAACTAATGAAAAACTGTTTTTT.

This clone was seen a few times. CDR3 sequence (DNA): TGTGCCAGTTGCCTCGTGGGCTCGACAGATACGCAGTATTTT. This encodes CASCLVGSTDTQYF. The rearrangement links TRBV19 to TRBJ2-3, with D unclear. The V and J ends lost 8 bases and 3 bases respectively, with 15 bases between them. The CDR3 is made up of 14 amino acids. Per germline, CDR1 LNHDA and CDR2 SQIVND (reference sequence).

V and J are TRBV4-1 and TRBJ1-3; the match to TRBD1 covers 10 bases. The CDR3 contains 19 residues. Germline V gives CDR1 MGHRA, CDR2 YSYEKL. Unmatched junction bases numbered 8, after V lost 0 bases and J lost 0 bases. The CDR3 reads CASSQETDRGIYSGNTIYF. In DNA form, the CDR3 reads TGCGCCAGCAGCCAAGAGACGGACAGGGGGATTTACTCTGGAAACACCATATATTTT.

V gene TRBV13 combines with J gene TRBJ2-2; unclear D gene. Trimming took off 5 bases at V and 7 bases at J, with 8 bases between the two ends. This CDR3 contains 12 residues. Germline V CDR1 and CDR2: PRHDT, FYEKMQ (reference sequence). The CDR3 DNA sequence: TGTGCCAGCAGCCCCCAGGACGGGGAGCTGTTTTTT. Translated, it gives CASSPQDGELFF.